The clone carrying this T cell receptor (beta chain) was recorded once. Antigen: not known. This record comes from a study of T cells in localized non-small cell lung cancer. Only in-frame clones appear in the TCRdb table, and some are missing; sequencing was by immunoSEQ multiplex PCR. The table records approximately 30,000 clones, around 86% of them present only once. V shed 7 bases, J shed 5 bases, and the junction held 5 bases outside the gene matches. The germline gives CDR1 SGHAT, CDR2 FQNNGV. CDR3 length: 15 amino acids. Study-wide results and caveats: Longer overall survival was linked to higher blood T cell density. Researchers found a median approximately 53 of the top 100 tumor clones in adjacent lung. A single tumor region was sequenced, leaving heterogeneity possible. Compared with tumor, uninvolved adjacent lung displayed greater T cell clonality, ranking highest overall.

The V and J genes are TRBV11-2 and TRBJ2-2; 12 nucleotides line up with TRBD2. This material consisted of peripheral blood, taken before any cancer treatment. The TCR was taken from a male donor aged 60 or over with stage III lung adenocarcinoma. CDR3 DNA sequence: TGTGCCAGCACCCAGACTAGCGGGAGAACCGGGGAGCTGTTTTTT. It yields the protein CASTQTSGRTGELFF. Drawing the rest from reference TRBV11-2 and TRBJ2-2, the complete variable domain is EAGVAQSPRYKIIEKRQSVAFWCNPISGHATLYWYQQILGQGPKLLIQFQNNGVVDDSQLPKDRFSAERLKGVDSTLKIQPAKLEDSAVYLCASTQTSGRTGELFFGEGSRLTVL.